This T cell receptor (beta chain) was obtained from a study of CD8 T cells in ankylosing spondylitis. Findings and limits, study-wide: Disease-linked clones were reportedly significantly enriched in matched ankylosing spondylitis synovial fluid. Apparently characteristic of ankylosing spondylitis blood was a TCR beta motif (about 8 highly homologous variants).

The CDR3 extends over 15 amino acids. Trimming cost V 5 bases and J 6 bases; bases outside gene matches: 8. Germline loops: CDR1 MNHNS, CDR2 SASEGT. In the case of this clonotype: Its matching antigen is unknown.

TCRdb processed the 5' RACE reads anew with MiXCR; each CDR3 protein has one entry. The sample lists a few hundred thousand distinct CDR3 sequences, approximately 20% occurring once. This sequence joins TRBV6-1 and TRBJ2-2; 8 bases map to TRBD2. Sequencing was done on a sample of blood, either unsorted or a sorted T cell fraction (not recorded which). This receptor was taken from a male donor with ankylosing spondylitis. Written as DNA, the CDR3 is TGTGCCAGCAGTAGAGGGACTAGATTTTCCGGGGAGCTGTTTTTT. Translation gives CASSRGTRFSGELFF.